This record looks at one T cell receptor (beta chain) sequence and its context. This clone was seen more than once but under ten times. Its antigen remains unidentified. No base-level quality is on record; no much larger clone is a single base apart. Each donor gave one peripheral blood draw, roughly 120 mL on average, collected into heparinised tubes. A BD FACSAria II and a panel including CD45RO, CCR7, CD25, CD127, CD95 and CD27 were used to sort naive, central memory, regulatory and stem cell-like memory CD4+ T cells. Purity was above 95% for every sorted population. PBMCs were separated immediately by Lymphoprep density gradient centrifugation and were stained directly, without being cultured. So that batch effects would be minimized, each experiment stained and sorted samples in pairs, pairing one healthy donor with one patient. The entire isolated RNA was reverse transcribed using the High Capacity cDNA Reverse Transcription Kit, and thus expressed TCRB transcripts were sequenced. Deep immunoSEQ sequencing was applied to naive, central memory and regulatory T cell samples, giving an average of about 3.7 million total reads per sample. Sorted cells were lysed in RLT buffer and RNA was extracted with DNase-treated RNeasy Micro or Mini kits, depending on cell number. To prevent cross-contamination, each cell subset was processed individually, whereas patient and healthy donor samples were processed jointly. TCRB sequences were amplified from cDNA with the immunoSEQ multiplex PCR, producing 87-bp fragments spanning the CDR3 region. Sequencing of the amplicons was done on the Illumina HiSeq platform. The paper's data handling went like this. Synthetic template baselines were used to correct PCR bias computationally, reads within Hamming distance 2 were collapsed, and singletons that could not be merged were discarded. Reads were aligned against IMGT to assign V, D and J genes, CDR3 length and insertions or deletions at six rearrangement sites. Within each subset, clonotype counts were normalized to sorted cell number, after which true diversity and Gini coefficients were computed with the tcR R package. Repertoire sharing was quantified using the overlap coefficient calculated on TCRB nucleotide sequences. Out-of-frame TCRB sequences from naive cells were analyzed to stand in for the pre-selection repertoire. Imported from immuneACCESS, the table was reduced by TCRdb to in-frame sequences with V and J called. These copies leave out some clones; in studies compared against another copy, an unresolved V gene accounts for under half, and the cause of the remainder is not known. Clone size and the V and J calls come from that table; the DNA yielded D and trimming. The sample records roughly 240,000 clones, more than 65% of which are singletons. Approximately 0.05% of the sample lies in the top ten.

The data are from a study of beta chain features in type 1 diabetes (dated by TCRdb to about 2018). For the wider study: Mean age, gender distribution, total cell number and subset yield did not differ between patients and healthy donors. A total of roughly 98,000,000 sorted cells were examined across all samples, and RNA yield correlated strongly with the number of cells per subset. In the study, TCRB repertoires of sorted circulating CD4+ T cell subsets from recently diagnosed type 1 diabetes patients were compared with those of matched healthy donors. Regulatory and stem cell-like memory subsets were isolated from only 8 patients and about 8 healthy donors, whereas naive and central memory subsets came from all 28 donors. Here is what the overall study found, with its caveats: Type 1 diabetes patients showed a moderate but significant shortening of TCRB CDR3 length in all four CD4+ subsets. Shorter templates might have been favored by PCR, but patient and control samples were amplified and corrected together, so both groups would have been affected equally by any skew. The naive, central memory and regulatory TCRB repertoires appeared to resemble one another more closely among patients than among healthy donors. HLA sub-analyses involved small numbers of individuals, so any influence of HLA type on TCRB rearrangement remained unresolved. Patients with type 1 diabetes made fewer insertions and deleted more nucleotides at VDJ recombination sites, implying thymic rearrangement abnormalities. Because cDNA rather than genomic DNA was sequenced, highly expressing activated cells could have been over-represented, although no difference in activation and CD3 levels was found between groups.

From the cysteine up to the phenylalanine, the CDR3 has a length of 12 residues. This entry keeps only the CDR3 DNA: 36 bases, framed from base 1. The V end loses 2 bases and the J end loses 3 bases, and a stretch of 8 bases separates them. The CDR1 and CDR2 encoded by the germline V gene are SQVTM and ANQGSEA. The sample was naive CD4+ T cells from blood. The sample's cell subset or site label, decoded: true naive CD4+ T cells. This sequence originates from a man aged 25-40 years in good health. The chain employs TRBV29-1 and TRBJ2-7; the D gene identity is not certain. The CDR3 amino acid sequence is: CSVEKGSYEQYF. The nucleotide sequence reads as follows: TGCAGCGTTGAAAAGGGCAGCTACGAGCAGTACTTC.